The 8 T cell receptor beta chains reported below all come from one sample, sequenced in a study of molecular identifiers for immune sequencing clone quantification. TCRdb re-called the PCR reads through MiXCR, storing one row per CDR3 protein. This table has 490,000 or so distinct CDR3 sequences, about a fifth appearing once. Sequenced material: naive CD8+ T cells from blood, with Jurkat cell RNA spiked in. Documented subset: FACS-sorted CD8+CD4-CCR7+CD45RA+ naive T cells. These receptor sequences come from a human donor in good health. Some libraries in this study had Jurkat cell RNA spiked in.

The chain recombines TRBV5-1 with TRBJ2-7; TRBD1 aligns across 7 bases. Germline V gives CDR1 SGHRS, CDR2 YFSETQ. J lost 2 bases, V lost 4 bases, and 12 bases had no gene match. CDR3 length equals 16 residues. CDR3 sequence: CASSLDRAPGAYEQYF. CDR3 coding DNA: TGCGCCAGCAGCCTAGACAGGGCCCCTGGGGCCTACGAGCAGTACTTC.

This clonotype has more than one count but fewer than ten. V usage is TRBV12-3 or TRBV12-4 and J usage is TRBJ2-2, with 11 bases that match TRBD2. J lost 7 bases, V lost 4 bases, and 5 bases had no gene match. The CDR3 runs 15 residues. The CDR3 DNA follows: TGTGCCAGCAGTTACACTAGCGGGGGTAGCGGGGAGCTGTTTTTT. Its translation is CASSYTSGGSGELFF.

This clonotype was counted only a few times. This chain uses TRBV20-1 with TRBJ2-7; D gene unclear. Germline loops: CDR1 DFQATT, CDR2 SNEGSKA (reference sequence). V was shortened by 1 base and J by 2 bases, with 18 bases between the two germline ends. This CDR3 is 16 amino acids long. The CDR3 loop reads CSARVVVGRHAYEQYF. CDR3 DNA: TGCAGTGCTAGAGTAGTCGTGGGCCGCCATGCCTACGAGCAGTACTTC.

With respect to this clonotype: A much larger clone lies one base from this, so it may be a read error. The chain links TRBV13 to TRBJ2-2, with D possibly matching TRBD2 (5 bases). There are 15 residues in the CDR3. Per germline, CDR1 PRHDT and CDR2 FYEKMQ (reference sequence). The DNA of the CDR3 is TGTGCCAGCAGCGCTCCGACTTCGAACACCGGGGAGCTGTCTTTT. Translated, it gives CASSAPTSNTGELSF.

This clonotype appeared many times. The V and J genes are TRBV6-6 and TRBJ2-3; 7 bases agree with TRBD2. The CDR3 has 16 amino acids. In germline, CDR1 is MNHNY, CDR2 SVGAGI (reference sequence). J gave up 6 bases and V 5 bases, and 14 bases lay outside the gene matches. CDR3 nucleotides: TGTGCCAGCAGTCGACTAGCCCCTTCCTATGGGGATACGCAGTATTTT. Its protein is CASSRLAPSYGDTQYF.

This clonotype was seen repeatedly, ten times or more. V is TRBV29-1 and J is TRBJ1-1; D is ambiguous. The CDR3 loop spans 13 amino acids. The V end was cut by 0 bases, the J end by 5 bases, with 10 bases between. From germline, CDR1 is SQVTM and CDR2 ANQGSEA. The DNA for the CDR3 is TGCAGCGTTGAAGATAGAAGTGGGACTGAAGCTTTCTTT. This translates into CSVEDRSGTEAFF.

There are a few counts of this clonotype. The junction does not match germline at one end; this may be a read error. The rearrangement links TRBV7-9 to TRBJ2-1; 8 bases match TRBD2. From germline, CDR1 is SEHNR and CDR2 FQNEAQ (reference sequence). This CDR3 region has 14 residues. CDR3 sequence: CASSLGAGGYEQFF. The CDR3 DNA reads as TGTGCCAGCAGTTTAGGCGCGGGGGGTTACGAGCAGTTCTTC.

There are many counts of this clonotype. This rearrangement joins TRBV2 to TRBJ2-3, with D possibly matching TRBD1 (6 bases). The length of the CDR3 is 13 residues. The germline V gene encodes CDR1 SNHLY and CDR2 FYNNEI. Trimming left V 10 bases short and J 2 bases short, with 13 bases between. The DNA of the CDR3 is TGTGCCACTACAACAGGGCTCACAGATACGCAGTATTTT. Residues: CATTTGLTDTQYF.